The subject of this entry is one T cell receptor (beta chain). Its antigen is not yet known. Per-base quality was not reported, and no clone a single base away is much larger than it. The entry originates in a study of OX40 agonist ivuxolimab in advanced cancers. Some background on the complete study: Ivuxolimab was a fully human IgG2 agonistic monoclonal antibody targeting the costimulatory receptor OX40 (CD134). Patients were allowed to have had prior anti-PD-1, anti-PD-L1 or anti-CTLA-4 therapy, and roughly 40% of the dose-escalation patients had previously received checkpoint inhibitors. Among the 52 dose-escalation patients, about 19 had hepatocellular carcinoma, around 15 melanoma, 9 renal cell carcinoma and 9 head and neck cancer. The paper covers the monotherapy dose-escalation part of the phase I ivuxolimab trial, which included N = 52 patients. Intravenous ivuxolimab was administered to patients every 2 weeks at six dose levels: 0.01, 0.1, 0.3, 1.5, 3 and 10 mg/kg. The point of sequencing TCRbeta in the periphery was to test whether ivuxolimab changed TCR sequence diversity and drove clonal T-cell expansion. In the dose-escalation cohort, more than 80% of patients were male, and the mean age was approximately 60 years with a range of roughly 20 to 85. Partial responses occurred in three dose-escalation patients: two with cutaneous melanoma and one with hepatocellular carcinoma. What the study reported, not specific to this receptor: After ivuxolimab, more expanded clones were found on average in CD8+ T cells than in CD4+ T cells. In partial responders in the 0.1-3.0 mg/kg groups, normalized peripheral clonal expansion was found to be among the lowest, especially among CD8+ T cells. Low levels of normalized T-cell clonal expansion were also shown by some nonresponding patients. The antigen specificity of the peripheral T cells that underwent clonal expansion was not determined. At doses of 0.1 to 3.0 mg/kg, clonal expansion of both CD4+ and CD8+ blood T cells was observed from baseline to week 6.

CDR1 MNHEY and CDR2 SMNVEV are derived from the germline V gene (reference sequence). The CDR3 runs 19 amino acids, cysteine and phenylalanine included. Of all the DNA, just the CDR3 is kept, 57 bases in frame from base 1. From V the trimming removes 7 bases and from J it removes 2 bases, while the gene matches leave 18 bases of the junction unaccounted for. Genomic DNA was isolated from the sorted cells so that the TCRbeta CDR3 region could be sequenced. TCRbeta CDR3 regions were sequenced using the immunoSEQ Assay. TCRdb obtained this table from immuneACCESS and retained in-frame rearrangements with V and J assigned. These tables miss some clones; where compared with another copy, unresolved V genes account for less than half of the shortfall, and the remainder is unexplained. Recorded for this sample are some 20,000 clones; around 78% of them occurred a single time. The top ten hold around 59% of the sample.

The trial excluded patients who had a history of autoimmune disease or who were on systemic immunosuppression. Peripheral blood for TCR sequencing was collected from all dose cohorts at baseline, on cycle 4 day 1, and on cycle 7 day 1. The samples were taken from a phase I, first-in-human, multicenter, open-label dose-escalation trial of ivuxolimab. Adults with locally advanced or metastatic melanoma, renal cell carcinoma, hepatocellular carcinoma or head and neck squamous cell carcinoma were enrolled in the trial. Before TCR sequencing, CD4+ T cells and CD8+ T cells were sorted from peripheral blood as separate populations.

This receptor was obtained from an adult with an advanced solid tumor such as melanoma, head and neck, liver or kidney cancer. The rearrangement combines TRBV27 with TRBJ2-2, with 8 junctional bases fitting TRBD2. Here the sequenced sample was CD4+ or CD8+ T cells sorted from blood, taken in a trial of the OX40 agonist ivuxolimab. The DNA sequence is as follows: TGTGCCAGCACCCCTCGCCCGGGGGGGCCCGGAACCAACACCGGGGAGCTGTTTTTT. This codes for CASTPRPGGPGTNTGELFF.